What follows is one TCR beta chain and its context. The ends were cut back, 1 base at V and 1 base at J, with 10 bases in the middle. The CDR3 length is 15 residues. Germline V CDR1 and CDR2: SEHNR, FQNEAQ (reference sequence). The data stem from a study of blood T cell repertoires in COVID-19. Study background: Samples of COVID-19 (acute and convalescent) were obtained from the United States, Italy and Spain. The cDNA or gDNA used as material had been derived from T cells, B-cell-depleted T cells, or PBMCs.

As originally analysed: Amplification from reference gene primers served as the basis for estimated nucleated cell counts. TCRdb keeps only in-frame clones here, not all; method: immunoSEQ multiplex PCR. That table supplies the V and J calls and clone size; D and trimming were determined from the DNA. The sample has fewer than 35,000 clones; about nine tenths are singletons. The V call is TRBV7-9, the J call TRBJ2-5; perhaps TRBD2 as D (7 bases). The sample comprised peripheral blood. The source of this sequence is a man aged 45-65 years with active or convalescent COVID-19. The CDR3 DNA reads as TGTGCCAGCAGCTTAGGCGCGGGGGCCCAAGAGACCCAGTACTTC. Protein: CASSLGAGAQETQYF.